The TCR beta chain described here comes from a study of T cells in Graves' hyperthyroidism and ophthalmopathy. Amplification of TCR beta CDR3 regions was performed using RNA transcripts as template. The HTBI set primed first-round TCR CDR3 RT-PCR. TCRdb redid the calling of the multiplex PCR reads with MiXCR, one entry per CDR3 protein. The profile shows a few hundred thousand distinct CDR3 sequences, about an eighth of them singletons. Germline assignment: CDR1 KGHSH and CDR2 LQKENI. Deletions cut 8 bases from V and 4 bases from J, with 22 bases between. The CDR3 is 16 residues long. The V and J genes are TRBV18 and TRBJ2-3; tentatively, D is TRBD2 (8 bases). Sequencing was performed on blood. The origin of this receptor is a woman aged 18-29 years with Graves' hyperthyroidism. CDR3 DNA sequence: TGTGCCAGCCCCCCGAGGGGGCGGGAGGAAGCAGATACGCAGTATTTT. Translating it yields CASPPRGREEADTQYF. Together with reference TRBV18 and TRBJ2-3, the CDR3 gives the full variable domain: NAGVMQNPRHLVRRRGQEARLRCSPMKGHSHVYWYRQLPEEGLKFMVYLQKENIIDESGMPKERFSAEFPKEGPSILRIQQVVRGDSAAYFCASPPRGREEADTQYFGPGTRLTVL.